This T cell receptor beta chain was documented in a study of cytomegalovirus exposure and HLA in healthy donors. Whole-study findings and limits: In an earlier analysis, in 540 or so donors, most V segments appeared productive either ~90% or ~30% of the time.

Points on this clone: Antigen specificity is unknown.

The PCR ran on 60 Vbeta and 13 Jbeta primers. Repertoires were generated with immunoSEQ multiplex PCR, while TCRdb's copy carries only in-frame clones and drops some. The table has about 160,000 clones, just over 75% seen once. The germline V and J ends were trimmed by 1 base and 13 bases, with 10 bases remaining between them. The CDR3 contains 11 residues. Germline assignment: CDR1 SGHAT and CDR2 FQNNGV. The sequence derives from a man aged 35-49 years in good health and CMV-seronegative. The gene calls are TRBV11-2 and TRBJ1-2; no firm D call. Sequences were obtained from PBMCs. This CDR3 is CASSLATATTF. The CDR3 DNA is TGTGCCAGCAGCTTAGCGACTGCCACCACCTTC. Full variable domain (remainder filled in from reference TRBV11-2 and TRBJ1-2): EAGVAQSPRYKIIEKRQSVAFWCNPISGHATLYWYQQILGQGPKLLIQFQNNGVVDDSQLPKDRFSAERLKGVDSTLKIQPAKLEDSAVYLCASSLATATTFGSGTRLTVV.